The 2 T cell receptor beta chains below all came from one sample that was sequenced in a study of blood T cell repertoires in COVID-19. Assay used: immunoSEQ multiplex PCR; TCRdb lists only in-frame clones, some missing. Here the sample spans about 140,000 clones, around 80% being singletons. Input material: peripheral blood. The receptor set was obtained from a man aged 55 to 70 who had recovered from COVID-19.

CDR3 sequence (DNA): TGTGCCAGCAGCTTAGATCGGACTAGCGGCACAGATACGCAGTATTTT. This codes for CASSLDRTSGTDTQYF. The rearrangement joins TRBV11-2 to TRBJ2-3, with 9 bases fitting TRBD2. CDR1 and CDR2 (germline): SGHAT, FQNNGV. The junction had 2 bases not matched to a gene; V was cut back by 0 bases and J by 1 base. This CDR3 has 16 amino acids.

This clone has only a few counts. V usage is TRBV2 and J usage is TRBJ2-1, with 7 bases that match TRBD1. Germline CDR1 SNHLY, CDR2 FYNNEI. CDR3 size: 14 residues. The V and J ends lost 6 bases and 0 bases, in that order; junction bases with no gene match: 2. CDR3: CASRQGSSYNEQFF. CDR3 in DNA: TGTGCCAGCAGACAGGGGAGCTCCTACAATGAGCAGTTCTTC.